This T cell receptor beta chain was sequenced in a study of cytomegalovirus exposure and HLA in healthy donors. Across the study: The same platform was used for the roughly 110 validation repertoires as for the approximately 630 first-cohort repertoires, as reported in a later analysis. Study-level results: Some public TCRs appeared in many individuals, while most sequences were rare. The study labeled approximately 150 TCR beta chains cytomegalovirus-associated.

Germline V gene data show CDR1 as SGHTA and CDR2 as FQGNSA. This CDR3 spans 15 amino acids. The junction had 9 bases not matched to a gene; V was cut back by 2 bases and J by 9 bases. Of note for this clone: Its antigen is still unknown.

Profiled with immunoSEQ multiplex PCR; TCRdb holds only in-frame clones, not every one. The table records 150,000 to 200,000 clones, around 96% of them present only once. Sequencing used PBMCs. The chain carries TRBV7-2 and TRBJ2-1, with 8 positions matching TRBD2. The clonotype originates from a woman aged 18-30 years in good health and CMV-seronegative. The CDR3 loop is CASSLNGGGGVEQFF. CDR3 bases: TGTGCCAGCAGCTTAAACGGGGGGGGCGGGGTTGAGCAGTTCTTC.